This T cell receptor beta chain is from a study of patients and donors after allogeneic stem cell transplantation. V was clipped by 6 bases and J by 6 bases; unmatched bases: 7. This CDR3 region has 15 residues. MiXCR, run by TCRdb on the RT-PCR reads, gives a single entry per CDR3 protein. This sample has 150,000 to 200,000 distinct CDR3 sequences, with approximately 24% found just once. A few counts support this clonotype. The chain links TRBV23-1 to TRBJ2-2; 10 bases agree with TRBD1. TRBV23-1 is given ORF status, its function remaining uncertain. The receptor was isolated from a human donor who was either an allogeneic HSCT recipient or a stem cell or donor lymphocyte infusion donor (not recorded which). It is not recorded whose cells these are; they may come from a transplant donor. The sample was blood, either unsorted or a sorted T cell fraction (not recorded which). The CDR3 sequence: CASRAGTGDPGELFF. CDR3 coding DNA: TGCGCCAGCAGAGCTGGGACAGGGGATCCCGGGGAGCTGTTTTTT.